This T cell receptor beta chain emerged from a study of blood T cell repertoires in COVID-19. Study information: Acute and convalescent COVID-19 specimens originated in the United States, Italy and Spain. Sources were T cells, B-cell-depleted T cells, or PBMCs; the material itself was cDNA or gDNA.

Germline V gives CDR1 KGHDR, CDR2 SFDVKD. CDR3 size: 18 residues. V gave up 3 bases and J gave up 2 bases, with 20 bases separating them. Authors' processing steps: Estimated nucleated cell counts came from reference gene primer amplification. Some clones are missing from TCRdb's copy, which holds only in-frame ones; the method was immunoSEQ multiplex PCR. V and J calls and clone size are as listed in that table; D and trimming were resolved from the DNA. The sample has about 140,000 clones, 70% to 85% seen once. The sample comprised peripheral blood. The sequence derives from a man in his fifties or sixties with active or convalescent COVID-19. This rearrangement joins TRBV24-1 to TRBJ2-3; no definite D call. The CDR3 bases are TGTGCCACCAGTGATATCCAGGCTTACCCCCGTTCCACAGATACGCAGTATTTT. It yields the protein CATSDIQAYPRSTDTQYF.